This TCR beta chain was retrieved from a study of T cell changes during pregnancy in multiple sclerosis. Germline CDR1 is LGHNA and CDR2 is YNFKEQ. CDR3 length: 18 residues. V dropped 2 bases and J dropped 7; count of bases not matched to a gene: 10. Method: immunoSEQ multiplex PCR; TCRdb's copy keeps in-frame clones and lacks some. The sample holds around 110,000 clones; around 93% are singletons and the top ten take around 0.8%. The sequencing used peripheral blood, collected in the third trimester of pregnancy. The TCR originated in a female donor in good health, enrolled as a control in a pregnancy study. The chain combines TRBV4-2 with TRBJ2-2, with TRBD2 matching 13 bases. CDR3 loop: CASSQSPLAGGLGGELFF. The CDR3 DNA reads TGTGCCAGCAGCCAATCCCCACTAGCGGGGGGGCTGGGCGGGGAGCTGTTTTTT.